This T cell receptor (beta chain) was captured by sequencing in a study of CD8 T cells in ankylosing spondylitis. Study observations and caveats: Certain motif variants had earlier appeared in reactive arthritis synovial fluid and blood. Seemingly characteristic of ankylosing spondylitis blood was a TCR beta motif consisting of roughly 8 highly homologous variants. Disease-associated clonotypes exhibited CD8+ identity and were relatively infrequent in peripheral blood.

This clonotype was observed once. What it binds is not known. Making use of molecular barcodes, quantitative 5'-RACE generated TCR beta libraries. One entry per CDR3 protein results from TCRdb running MiXCR on the 5' RACE reads. The profile shows about 250,000 distinct CDR3 sequences, 32% of them singletons. This CDR3 has 16 residues. Germline CDR1 is ENHRY and CDR2 is SYGVKD. Trimming shortened V by 7 bases and J by 0 bases, and 17 bases separated the two germline ends. This receptor was taken from a male donor with ankylosing spondylitis or in good health (not recorded which). The V and J genes are TRBV10-3 and TRBJ2-3; possibly TRBD1 for D (6 bases). Specimen: blood, either unsorted or a sorted T cell fraction (not recorded which). The CDR3 is CAITPGHRFSTDTQYF. CDR3 nucleotides: TGTGCCATCACCCCGGGACATCGATTTAGCACAGATACGCAGTATTTT.